The entry that follows covers one TCR beta chain sequence. This clonotype was observed a few times. Its specific antigen is unknown. The junction differs from germline at one of its ends, possibly a read error. These data belong to a study of molecular identifiers for immune sequencing clone quantification (dated by TCRdb to the late 2010s). With regard to the full study: In a replicate experiment, RNA from 20,000 or 100,000 naive CD8 T cells was split into five aliquots, four of which were sequenced. CD8 T cells were used in a methods study to benchmark molecular-identifier clustering-based TCR repertoire sequencing (MIDCIRS) and TCR RNA copy counting. Broad study findings and their caveats: Highly expanded clone sizes could be underestimated if identical TCR molecules share a barcode. Clones above 20 RNA copies held over 97% of molecules in CMV-specific effector cells but under 1% in naive cells. Modeling estimated around 3 recovered TCR RNA copies per cell, compared with about 10 by digital PCR, which implies roughly 30% capture efficiency. Without barcode sub-clustering, chimeric consensus sequences inflated TCR diversity; chimeras reached as high as 47%. Spiked-in Jurkat TCR RNA equal to a single cell's worth was reported to be detectable even within one million naive CD8 T cells. The naive libraries included spiked-in Jurkat TCR RNA (10 copies' worth), and this RNA is not part of the donor repertoire.

Libraries came from PCR. TCRdb lists the instrument as NextSeq 500. Bulk TCR libraries were made following a previously described method, with the TCR primers given in Table S5. Total RNA was purified with the Qiagen AllPrep DNA/RNA kit. Before analysis, reads from multiple sequencing runs of the same library were pooled. The study's processing was this. Reads were retained only if the reads had an exact TCR constant sequence, and the retained reads were trimmed to 150 nt and grouped according to their 12-nt molecular barcodes. Within each barcode group, reads were sub-clustered at a 15% Levenshtein threshold, and quality-weighted consensus sequences were built per RNA molecule. Non-functional sequences were discarded, and so were lower-count sequences lying one edit away from another sequence. On the basis of fitting two negative binomial distributions, barcode sub-clusters with fewer than 20% of the maximum read count were discarded. TCRdb reran the public reads through fastp at Q25 and MiXCR, keeping productive beta chains. Rows matching on CDR3 protein sequence are summarized as one entry with the most common DNA and genes. These V and J calls rely on TCRdb rather than the paper's analysis. Here the sample has about 510,000 distinct CDR3 sequences; around 23% occur a single time. The leading ten clones occupy around 0.79% of the sample.

The CDR3 has 12 amino acids, counting the end cysteine and phenylalanine. Only CDR3 DNA is held: 36 bases, read in frame from base 1. Sequences SGHRS (CDR1) and YFSETQ (CDR2) are obtained from the germline V gene. Libraries of naive CD8 T cells were built from about 21,000 to 970,000 sorted cells, with 10%, 30% or 50% of the purified RNA used. Naive CD8 T cells were FACS-sorted as CD8+CD4-CCR7+CD45RA+ on a BD FACSAria II into RLT Plus buffer. To test detection sensitivity, Jurkat RNA equivalent to approximately ten TCR copies was spiked into samples of roughly 17,000-1,000,000 naive CD8 T cells. CD8 T cells were enriched with RosetteSep CD8+ T Cell Enrichment Cocktail and Ficoll-Paque, followed by ACK red cell lysis.

Sample: naive CD8+ T cells from blood, with Jurkat cell RNA spiked in. Explained via the paper, the cell subset or site label denotes: FACS-sorted CD8+CD4-CCR7+CD45RA+ naive T cells. The V and J genes are TRBV5-1 and TRBJ2-7, with the D gene uncertain. This TCR came from a human donor in good health. Some libraries in this study had Jurkat cell RNA spiked in. The CDR3 protein: CAGSLSSYEQYF. The DNA reads as follows: TGCGCCGGCAGCTTAAGCTCCTACGAGCAGTACTTT.